These 26 T cell receptor beta chains share one sample of origin, sequenced in a study of control samples from healthy donors and cancer patients. Method: immunoSEQ multiplex PCR; TCRdb's copy keeps in-frame clones and lacks some. In the table there are roughly 170,000 clones, 90% to 95% of which are singletons. Sequencing was performed on blood. The receptors stem from a woman aged 18-29 years in good health.

This chain joins TRBV2 and TRBJ1-5; D possibly corresponds to TRBD1 (5 bases). Germline-derived CDR1 and CDR2 are SNHLY and FYNNEI. V was cut by 6 bases and J by 9 bases, with 15 bases left in between. This CDR3 spans 13 amino acids. CDR3 sequence reads: CASRAPGVRPQHF. The CDR3 nucleotides are TGTGCCAGCAGAGCTCCGGGGGTACGGCCCCAGCATTTT.

V usage is TRBV2 and J usage is TRBJ2-3; 9 bases line up with TRBD1. This CDR3 is built from 12 residues. Trimming cost V 6 bases and J 11 bases; bases outside gene matches: 6. CDR1 SNHLY and CDR2 FYNNEI come from the germline V gene. CDR3 coding DNA: TGTGCCAGCAGGGATGGGACAGGGAGGCAGTATTTT. As protein: CASRDGTGRQYF.

The CDR3 sequence is CAIFTDRGLTTNEKLFF. The CDR3 coding sequence is TGTGCGATATTTACCGACAGGGGGCTAACAACTAATGAAAAACTGTTTTTT. This chain uses TRBV28 with TRBJ1-4, with 10 bases that match TRBD1. From germline, CDR1 is MDHEN and CDR2 SYDVKM. This CDR3 comprises 17 residues.

This clone was found a few times. This specimen includes other DNA sequences encoding the same CDR3. The chain couples TRBV20-1 to TRBJ2-7; D ambiguous. The length of the CDR3 is 10 residues. V lost 6 bases, J lost 5 bases, and 8 bases lay in between. Germline V gene data show CDR1 as DFQATT and CDR2 as SNEGSKA (reference sequence). CDR3 sequence: CSASNNEQYF. In nucleotides, the CDR3 is TGCAGTGCCTCAAACAACGAGCAGTACTTC.

V and J are TRBV28 and TRBJ1-4, with 8 nucleotides matching TRBD1. The CDR3 is made up of 14 amino acids. CDR1 and CDR2 from the germline V gene are MDHEN and SYDVKM. J gave up 7 bases and V 1 base, and 2 bases lay outside the gene matches. The CDR3 region is CASSLSGGFEKLFF. CDR3 sequence (DNA): TGTGCCAGCAGTTTATCAGGGGGCTTTGAAAAACTGTTTTTT.

The chain recombines TRBV28 with TRBJ1-2, with D perhaps matching TRBD1 (6 bases). The V gene lost 5 bases and the J gene lost 3 bases, with 13 bases spanning the gap. The CDR3 loop spans 14 amino acids. Germline assignment: CDR1 MDHEN and CDR2 SYDVKM. The CDR3 region is CASSPTGMDYGYTF. DNA of the CDR3: TGTGCCAGCAGTCCAACAGGGATGGACTATGGCTACACCTTC.

This rearrangement joins TRBV11-3 to TRBJ1-4; weak D call: TRBD1 (5 bases). This CDR3 comprises 16 residues. The germline V gene encodes CDR1 SGHNT and CDR2 YENEEA. The germline V and J ends were trimmed by 4 bases and 4 bases, with 16 bases remaining between them. CDR3: CASSSDRNSGNEKLFF. For the CDR3, the DNA is TGTGCCAGCAGCTCTGACAGAAACAGCGGTAATGAAAAACTGTTTTTT.

The chain uses TRBV5-1 and TRBJ1-1, with unresolved D. V lost 5 bases, J lost 4 bases, and 15 bases lay in between. CDR3 length: 14 residues. In germline, CDR1 is SGHRS, CDR2 YFSETQ. CDR3 sequence (DNA): TGCGCCAGCAGTTCCGACTTGGCGGGCACTGAAGCTTTCTTT. Its protein is CASSSDLAGTEAFF.

For this clone: The limits of the CDR3 on the DNA are not certain, so only TCRdb's listed CDR3 is given. J is TRBJ1-2 and V is TRBV28. CDR1 is MDHEN, CDR2 SYDVKM, per germline. The CDR3 sequence runs 14 residues, both termini included. The CDR3 is CASSQGQFFGGYTF.

V is TRBV4-3 and J is TRBJ2-7; 9 positions agree with TRBD2. The V gene end was trimmed by 0 bases and the J gene end by 1 base; junction bases not matched to a gene: 1. The CDR3 is 15 amino acids. Germline CDR1 and CDR2: LGHNA and YSLEER. In nucleotides, the CDR3 is TGCGCCAGCAGCCAAGACACTAGCGGGTCCTACGAGCAGTACTTC. Amino acids: CASSQDTSGSYEQYF.

The rearrangement uses TRBV7-2 and TRBJ2-7, with 7 bases fitting TRBD1. CDR1 SGHTA and CDR2 FQGNSA come from the germline V gene. The CDR3 is 15 residues long. The junction had 7 bases not matched to a gene; V was cut back by 5 bases and J by 0 bases. CDR3 loop: CASSRTGSFSYEQYF. DNA for the CDR3: TGTGCCAGCAGCCGGACAGGTTCTTTCTCCTACGAGCAGTACTTC.

This clone was detected only once. The V gene is TRBV24-1, the J gene TRBJ1-6, with a tentative D call TRBD1 (5 bases). Germline CDR1 is KGHDR and CDR2 is SFDVKD. V lost 7 bases and J lost 12, with 12 bases in between. The CDR3 sequence is 12 residues long. CDR3 bases: TGTGCCACCAGCCATAGACAGAAACCCCTCCACTTT. This encodes CATSHRQKPLHF.

This clone was counted a few times. The chain employs TRBV5-4 and TRBJ1-3; D is undetermined. V lost 2 bases to trimming and J lost 0 bases, with 6 bases between them. The CDR3 extends over 14 amino acids. From germline, CDR1 is SGHNT and CDR2 YYREEE (reference sequence). CDR3 nucleotides: TGTGCCAGCAGCTTATCGGGCTCTGGAAACACCATATATTTT. Amino acids: CASSLSGSGNTIYF.

The V gene is TRBV6-2 or TRBV6-3, the J gene TRBJ1-5; D perhaps matches TRBD1 (5 bases). The germline CDR1 and CDR2 sequences are MNHEY and SVGEGT. V lost 6 bases to trimming and J lost 4 bases, with 13 bases between them. This CDR3 is 14 amino acids long. The CDR3 sequence is CASSVLGENQPQHF. As DNA, the CDR3 is TGTGCCAGCAGCGTTTTGGGGGAGAATCAGCCCCAGCATTTT.

The chain is built from TRBV7-2 and TRBJ1-1, with 8 bases that match TRBD1. The CDR3 is made up of 15 amino acids. Losses at the gene ends were 2 bases for V and 4 bases for J; bases not matched to a gene: 6. In germline, CDR1 is SGHTA, CDR2 FQGNSA. CDR3 nucleotide sequence: TGTGCCAGCAGCTTATTATTCAGGGGGCCCACTGAAGCTTTCTTT. This codes for CASSLLFRGPTEAFF.

The genes are TRBV6-1 and TRBJ1-3; D remains unclear. Germline CDR1 and CDR2: MNHNS and SASEGT. This CDR3 contains 15 residues. Trimming pared 0 bases from V and 4 bases from J, leaving 10 bases between. CDR3 bases: TGTGCCAGCAGTGAAGCGGACGGGTCCGGAAACACCATATATTTT. As protein: CASSEADGSGNTIYF.

In this sample, this clone turned up once. V gene TRBV5-4 combines with J gene TRBJ2-7; TRBD1 matches at 7 bases. The ends lost 7 bases at V and 4 bases at J; junction bases unmatched: 14. CDR1 and CDR2 from the germline V gene are SGHNT and YYREEE (reference sequence). The CDR3 spans 15 residues. CDR3 DNA sequence: TGTGCCAGCCGCAGAACAGGGGAACATCGGTACGAGCAGTACTTC. Translation gives CASRRTGEHRYEQYF.

The V and J genes are TRBV7-2 and TRBJ2-2; 14 bases align to TRBD2. The V gene's germline CDR1 is SGHTA and CDR2 FQGNSA. Unmatched junction bases numbered 3, after V lost 0 bases and J lost 9 bases. CDR3 length: 16 amino acids. In DNA, the CDR3 is TGTGCCAGCAGCTTAGCTGGGACTAGCGGGAGTCGGGAGCTGTTTTTT. Its translation is CASSLAGTSGSRELFF. The variable domain in full, completed from reference TRBV7-2 and TRBJ2-2, reads GAGVSQSPSNKVTEKGKDVELRCDPISGHTALYWYRQSLGQGLEFLIYFQGNSAPDKSGLPSDRFSAERTGGSVSTLTIQRTQQEDSAVYLCASSLAGTSGSRELFFGEGSRLTVL.

The rearrangement joins TRBV9 to TRBJ2-1; D might be TRBD2 (5 bases). This CDR3 is built from 15 residues. Looked up from germline, CDR1 is SGDLS and CDR2 is YYNGEE. V lost 0 bases to trimming and J lost 12 bases, with 19 bases between them. The CDR3 loop is CASSVAEGSPWRQFF. CDR3 DNA: TGTGCCAGCAGCGTAGCTGAGGGTTCTCCTTGGAGGCAGTTCTTC.

The chain combines TRBV2 with TRBJ1-2; unclear D gene. Germline CDR1 SNHLY, CDR2 FYNNEI. The CDR3 has 17 amino acids. Trimming removed 2 bases from V and 5 bases from J, with 21 bases in between. The CDR3 DNA sequence: TGTGCCAGCAGTGAACCGACTTACGGTAACCTTGGGTATGGCTACACCTTC. It is translated as CASSEPTYGNLGYGYTF.

The chain uses TRBV7-9 and TRBJ2-5; 7 bases align to TRBD1. Germline assignment: CDR1 SEHNR and CDR2 FQNEAQ (reference sequence). The CDR3 spans 16 residues. Trimming removed 4 bases from V and 5 bases from J; junction bases left unmatched: 13. The CDR3 sequence is CASSSNYPTGLETQYF. CDR3 nucleotide sequence: TGTGCCAGCAGCTCAAACTACCCGACAGGGCTGGAGACCCAGTACTTC.

The chain links TRBV24-1 to TRBJ2-1; D is perhaps TRBD2 (5 bases). The V gene's germline CDR1 is KGHDR and CDR2 SFDVKD. The V gene lost 5 bases and the J gene lost 5 bases, with 15 bases spanning the gap. The CDR3 extends over 15 amino acids. CDR3 nucleotides: TGTGCCACCAGTGCCCTCGGACTTGGGAACAATGAGCAGTTCTTC. Translating it yields CATSALGLGNNEQFF.

The sample holds many counts of this clone. The chain joins TRBV7-3 to TRBJ1-1; D remains unclear. There are 13 residues in the CDR3. The germline V gene has CDR1 SGHTA and CDR2 FQGTGA. Between the trimmed V and J ends, which lost 1 base and 3 bases, there was a span of 6 bases. CDR3 bases: TGTGCCAGCAGCTTAAGAGGCGACACTGAAGCTTTCTTT. Protein sequence: CASSLRGDTEAFF.

The CDR3 region has the DNA TGTGCCAGCAGCTTTCGACAGGCGAACACTGAAGCTTTCTTT. Protein: CASSFRQANTEAFF. This chain links TRBV7-2 with TRBJ1-1; TRBD1 might be the D (6 bases). V was shortened by 3 bases and J by 1 base, with 9 bases between the two germline ends. The CDR3 has 14 residues. CDR1 and CDR2 (germline): SGHTA, FQGNSA.

The genes are TRBV27 and TRBJ1-6; D may be TRBD1 (5 bases). The germline CDR1 and CDR2 sequences are MNHEY and SMNVEV (reference sequence). This CDR3 is 17 amino acids long. V lost 0 bases to trimming and J lost 2 bases, with 11 bases between them. The CDR3 spells CASSLSGGAAYNSPLHF. The DNA of the CDR3 is TGTGCCAGCAGTTTATCGGGCGGGGCAGCCTATAATTCACCCCTCCACTTT.

The gene calls are TRBV3-1 (or the pseudogene TRBV3-2) and TRBJ2-5; TRBD1 agrees at 7 bases. Per germline, CDR1 LGHDT and CDR2 YNNKEL (reference sequence). This CDR3 has 11 amino acids. Trimming took 1 base from V and 13 from J; bases not matched to a gene: 3. Here the CDR3 reads CASSQGQGRYF. The CDR3 DNA reads as TGTGCCAGCAGCCAAGGACAGGGCCGGTACTTC.